The entry below gives a single TCR beta chain sequence along with its context. What it binds is unknown. V was pared by 1 base and J by 5 bases, with 14 bases between. This CDR3 is built from 15 residues. From germline, CDR1 is DFQATT and CDR2 SNEGSKA (reference sequence). Study-level points and caveats: Tumor Tregs overlapped most with tumor, then blood, naive CD4+ cells. Larger-cohort validation covered only one TCR beta V-J rearrangement.

Cells sorted as Tregs were CD4+, CD25+ and CD127-/low. Full-length variable regions came from constant-region reverse primers plus semi-nested Nested Universal Primer A PCR. TCRdb analysed the 5' RACE reads with MiXCR anew, one entry per CDR3 protein. The sample contains approximately 57,000 distinct CDR3 sequences, more than 20% of which appear only once. Sequenced material: tumor-infiltrating Tregs sorted from the breast tumor. V usage is TRBV20-1 and J usage is TRBJ2-2; D is undetermined. This clonotype was obtained from a female donor with breast cancer. The CDR3 bases are TGCAGTGCTAGAGTGTTAATTAAAACAACCGGGGAGCTGTTTTTT. Translating gives CSARVLIKTTGELFF.